Each of the 8 T cell receptor beta chains below was sequenced from the same sample in a study of immune evolution from preneoplasia to lung adenocarcinoma. Profiled with immunoSEQ multiplex PCR; TCRdb holds only in-frame clones, not every one. The sample lists over 11,000 clones; 80% were seen once. Sequencing input: FFPE minimally invasive lung adenocarcinoma tissue. The receptors derive from a person between 65 and 80 years old with lung adenocarcinoma.

The V call is TRBV5-6, the J call TRBJ1-1, with D unclear. The germline V gene has CDR1 SGHDT and CDR2 YYEEEE. The CDR3 loop spans 11 amino acids. Trimming stripped 0 bases from V and 3 bases from J, with 0 bases between. The CDR3 reads CASSLDTEAFF. DNA of the CDR3: TGTGCCAGCAGCTTGGACACTGAAGCTTTCTTT.

This chain connects TRBV7-6 to TRBJ1-1; D remains ambiguous. Trimming removed 1 base from V and 0 bases from J, with 3 bases in between. This CDR3 has 13 amino acids. In germline, CDR1 is SGHVS, CDR2 FNYEAQ. Here the CDR3 reads CASSLDVNTEAFF. The CDR3 DNA reads as TGTGCCAGCAGCTTAGACGTGAACACTGAAGCTTTCTTT.

The chain is built from TRBV28 and TRBJ1-5, with unresolved D. This CDR3 comprises 12 residues. The germline V gene has CDR1 MDHEN and CDR2 SYDVKM. Deletions cut 6 bases from V and 13 bases from J, with 16 bases between. The CDR3 is CASSRRSGRQHF. In DNA form, the CDR3 reads TGTGCCAGCAGCCGCCGGAGTGGGCGGCAGCATTTT.

This clone counts as large (0.1 to 1%). The chain carries TRBV7-3 and TRBJ2-5; D possibly corresponds to TRBD1 (6 bases). This CDR3 has 14 amino acids. Deletions cut 5 bases from V and 2 bases from J, with 12 bases between. Germline lookup yields CDR1 SGHTA and CDR2 FQGTGA. CDR3 loop: CASSHGGSQETQYF. The DNA for the CDR3 is TGTGCCAGCAGCCATGGGGGCAGTCAAGAGACCCAGTACTTC.

This rearrangement joins TRBV19 to TRBJ1-4, with D unclear. V lost 1 base, J lost 0 bases, and 3 bases lay in between. Germline V gene lookup returns CDR1 LNHDA and CDR2 SQIVND (reference sequence). The CDR3 is 14 residues long. The CDR3 nucleotides are TGTGCCAGTAGTATAGGTTCAACTAATGAAAAACTGTTTTTT. Protein product: CASSIGSTNEKLFF.

This CDR3 is CASSLSTSGVNEQFF. CDR3 nucleotides: TGTGCCAGCAGCTTGTCGACTAGCGGGGTGAATGAGCAGTTCTTC. The genes are TRBV5-8 and TRBJ2-1; TRBD2 agrees at 11 bases. The ends lost 1 base at V and 7 bases at J; junction bases unmatched: 4. There are 15 residues in the CDR3. CDR1 and CDR2 from the germline V gene are SGHTS and YDEGEE.

The chain carries TRBV30 and TRBJ2-3; 11 nucleotides line up with TRBD2. Germline-derived CDR1 and CDR2 are GTSNPN and SVGIG (reference sequence). Trimming took 3 bases from V and 3 from J; bases not matched to a gene: 2. The CDR3 has 14 residues. This CDR3 reads CAWRLAGVTDTQYF. The CDR3, as DNA: TGTGCCTGGAGACTAGCGGGAGTGACAGATACGCAGTATTTT.

The V gene is TRBV28, the J gene TRBJ1-2, with a possible D match to TRBD1 (6 bases). This CDR3 spans 15 amino acids. V was clipped by 4 bases and J by 7 bases, with 19 bases between them. Germline V gives CDR1 MDHEN, CDR2 SYDVKM. In nucleotides, the CDR3 is TGTGCCAGCAGTTCCACCGGGACACCATGGGGTGGCTACACCTTC. It encodes CASSSTGTPWGGYTF.